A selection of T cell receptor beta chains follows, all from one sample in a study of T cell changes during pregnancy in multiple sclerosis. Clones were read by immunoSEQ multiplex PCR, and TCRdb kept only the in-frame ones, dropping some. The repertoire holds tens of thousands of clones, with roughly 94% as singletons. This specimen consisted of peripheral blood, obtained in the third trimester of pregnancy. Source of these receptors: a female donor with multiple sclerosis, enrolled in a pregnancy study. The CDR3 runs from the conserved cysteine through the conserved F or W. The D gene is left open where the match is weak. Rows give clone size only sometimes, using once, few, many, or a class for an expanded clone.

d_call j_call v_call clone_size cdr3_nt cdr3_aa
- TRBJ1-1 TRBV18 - TGTGCCAGCTCACCGCAGAGGTGGGTGAGGGCTTTCTTT CASSPQRWVRAFF
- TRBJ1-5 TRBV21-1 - TGTGCCAGCAGCAAAGGGGGTGTGGACAGGGGCGCGAGCAATCAGCCCCAGCATTTT CASSKGGVDRGASNQPQHF
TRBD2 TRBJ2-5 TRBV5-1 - TGCGCCAGCAGCTCAAAGACCCTAGCGGGGGCCGCGGAGACCCAGTACTTC CASSSKTLAGAAETQYF
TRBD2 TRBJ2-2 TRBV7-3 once TGTGCCAGCAGCCACGCGGGGGGAGGTACCGGGGAGCTGTTTTTT CASSHAGGGTGELFF
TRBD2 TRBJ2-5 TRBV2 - TGTGCCAGCAGCCCGGGACTAGCGGGGGGGGAAGAGACCCAGTACTTC CASSPGLAGGEETQYF
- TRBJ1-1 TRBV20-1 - TGCAGTGAGGGCAGGGTAGAAGCTTTCTTT CSEGRVEAFF
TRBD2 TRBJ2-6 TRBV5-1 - TGCGCCAGCAGCTTGGAAGCGGGGGGCGGCTCTGGGGCCAACGTCCTGACTTTC CASSLEAGGGSGANVLTF
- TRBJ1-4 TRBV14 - TGTGCCAGCAGCCACGTACAGGGCAGAACTAATGAAAAACTGTTTTTT CASSHVQGRTNEKLFF
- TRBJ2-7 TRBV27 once TGTGCCAGCAGTTTTAGGGGCGGCGAGCAGTACTTC CASSFRGGEQYF
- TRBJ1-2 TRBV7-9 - TGTGCCAGCAGCTTTCAGGGTCCTACCTATGGCTACACCTTC CASSFQGPTYGYTF
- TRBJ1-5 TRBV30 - TGTGCCTGGAGTGAGGGGTTAGAGCAGCCCCAGCATTTT CAWSEGLEQPQHF
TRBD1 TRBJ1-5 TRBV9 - TGTGCCAGCAGCGTAGGACAGGGGGCGAATCAGCCCCAGCATTTT CASSVGQGANQPQHF
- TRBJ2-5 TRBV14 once TGTGCCAGCAGCCAAGGCGGGGCACCGACCCAGTACTTC CASSQGGAPTQYF
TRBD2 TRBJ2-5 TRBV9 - TGTGCCAGCAGCTCCCCCCCTCGGCGGGGGGGCGTAGAGACCCAGTACTTC CASSSPPRRGGVETQYF
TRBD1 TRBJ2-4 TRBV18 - TGTGCCAGCTCCCGACAGGGATCACGAGAGGACATTCAGTACTTC CASSRQGSREDIQYF
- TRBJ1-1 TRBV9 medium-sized TGTGCCAGCAGCCGCTTTATCGGGGGCACTGAAGCTTTCTTT CASSRFIGGTEAFF
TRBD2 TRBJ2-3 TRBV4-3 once TGCGCCAGCAGCGGGCGGGGGGTTACGCAGTATTTT CASSGRGVTQYF
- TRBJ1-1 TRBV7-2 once TGTGCCAGCAGCTTAGCCGCTGAAGCTTTCTTT CASSLAAEAFF
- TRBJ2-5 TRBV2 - TGTGCCAGCAGTGTTCTTCCAGGGGCGCAAGAGACCCAGTACTTC CASSVLPGAQETQYF
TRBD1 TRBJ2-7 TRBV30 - TGTGCCTGGAGGGGGGACAGGGACGAGCAGTACTTC CAWRGDRDEQYF
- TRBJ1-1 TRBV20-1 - TGCAGTGCTAGAGACAGGGCTGAAGCTTTCTTT CSARDRAEAFF
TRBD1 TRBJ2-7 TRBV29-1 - TGCAGCGTTGAAGATTCGGGGACAGGGGGTAAAGAGCAGTACTTC CSVEDSGTGGKEQYF
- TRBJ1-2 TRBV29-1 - TGCAGCGGGGGATGGGCGGGCGGGGATGGCTACACCTTC CSGGWAGGDGYTF
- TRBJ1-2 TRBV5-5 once TGTGCCAGCAGCTTGGGCCAGAACTATGGCTACACCTTC CASSLGQNYGYTF
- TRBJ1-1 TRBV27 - TGTGCCAGCAGTTTACAGTCTTCATCTGAAGCTTTCTTT CASSLQSSSEAFF
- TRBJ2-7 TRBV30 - TGTGCCTGGAGGGGGGGTGGTGGAGGCGAGCAGTACTTC CAWRGGGGGEQYF
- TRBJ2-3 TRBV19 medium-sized TGTGCCAGTAGTGGACTAACTAGCACAGATACGCAGTATTTT CASSGLTSTDTQYF
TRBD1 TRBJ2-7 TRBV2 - TGTGCCAGCATCGAAGGGACAGGGCTCTACGAGCAGTACTTC CASIEGTGLYEQYF
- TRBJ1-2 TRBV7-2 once TGTGCCAGCAGCTTAGGGACAGATGCCCACACCTTC CASSLGTDAHTF
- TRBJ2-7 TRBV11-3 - TGTGCCAGCAGCTTAGGTGGCTCCTCCTACGAGCAGTACTTC CASSLGGSSYEQYF
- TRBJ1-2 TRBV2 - TGTGCCAGCCATTGGGGGCCGGCCGATGGCTACACCTTC CASHWGPADGYTF
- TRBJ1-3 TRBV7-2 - TGTGCCAGCAGCTTAACCCCCAGGGGCTTTGGAAACACCATATATTTT CASSLTPRGFGNTIYF
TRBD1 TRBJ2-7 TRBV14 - TGTGCCAGCAGCCAAGGGACAGGTGGCACCTACGAGCAGTACTTC CASSQGTGGTYEQYF
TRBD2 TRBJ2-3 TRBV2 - TGTGCCAGCACCCGACTAGCGGGGGGCACAGATACGCAGTATTTT CASTRLAGGTDTQYF
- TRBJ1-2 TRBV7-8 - TGTGCCAGCAGCTTAGTCCGGTCGGGTGAATATGGCTACACCTTC CASSLVRSGEYGYTF
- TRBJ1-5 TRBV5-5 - TGTGCCAGCAGCTTGACCGACAGAATCCAAACTAGCAATCAGCCCCAGCATTTT CASSLTDRIQTSNQPQHF
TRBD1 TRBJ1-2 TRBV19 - TGTGCCAGTAGTATACACCGGGACAGGGGCCTCTATGGCTACACCTTC CASSIHRDRGLYGYTF
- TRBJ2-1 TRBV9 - TGTGCCAGCAGCGTACAGGTCTCCGATGAGCAGTTCTTC CASSVQVSDEQFF
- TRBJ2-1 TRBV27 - TGTGCCTCAAGAGGGGGGGCCGGGCTAATGGGAGCTTACAATGAGCAGTTCTTC CASRGGAGLMGAYNEQFF
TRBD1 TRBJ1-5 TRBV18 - TGTGCCAGCTCAAAGACAGGGGGCGGCAATCAGCCCCAGCATTTT CASSKTGGGNQPQHF
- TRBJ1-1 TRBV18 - TGTGCCAGCTCACCGTTGGGGGCGGGCTCTATGAACACTGAAGCTTTCTTT CASSPLGAGSMNTEAFF
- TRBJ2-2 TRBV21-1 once TGTGCCAGCAGCCATCGACAGGGGCGGAACACCGGGGAGCTGTTTTTT CASSHRQGRNTGELFF
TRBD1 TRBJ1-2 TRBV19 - TGTGCCAGTAGTATCGACAGGACAGGGCCTAACTATGGCTACACCTTC CASSIDRTGPNYGYTF
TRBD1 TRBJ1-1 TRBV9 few TGTGCCAGCAGCGCGGGACAGGGGAACACTGAAGCTTTCTTT CASSAGQGNTEAFF
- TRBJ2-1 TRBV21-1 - TGTGCCAGCAGCAAACTAGCGGGGGCCCAAAGCTCCTACAATGAGCAGTTCTTC CASSKLAGAQSSYNEQFF
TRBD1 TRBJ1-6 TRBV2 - TGTGCCAGCAGTGGACAGGGGTATTCACCCCTCCACTTT CASSGQGYSPLHF
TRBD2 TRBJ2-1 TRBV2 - TGTGCCAGCACTGCGAATAGGCTAGCGGGTAACCTTTGGTATCGCAATGAGCAGTTCTTC CASTANRLAGNLWYRNEQFF
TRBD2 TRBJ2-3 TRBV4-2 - TGTGCCAGCAGCCGATCGGCAGCGGCGGGGGGCACAGATACGCAGTATTTT CASSRSAAAGGTDTQYF
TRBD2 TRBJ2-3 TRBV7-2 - TGTGCCAGCAGCTCCGGACTAGCGGGGGGGCGAGATACGCAGTATTTT CASSSGLAGGRDTQYF
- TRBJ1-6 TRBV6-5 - TGTGCCAGCAGTCACCTACAGGGTGAGAATTCACCCCTCCACTTT CASSHLQGENSPLHF
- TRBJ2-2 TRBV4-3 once TGCGCCAGCAGCCTCCTCAACACCGGGGAGCTGTTTTTT CASSLLNTGELFF
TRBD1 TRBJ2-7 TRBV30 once TGTGCCTGGAACCCCGGGACAGGGGCCCTCTACGAGCAGTACTTC CAWNPGTGALYEQYF
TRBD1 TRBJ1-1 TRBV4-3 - TGCGCCAGCAGCCAAGGGGGACAGGGGGGCACTGAAGCTTTCTTT CASSQGGQGGTEAFF
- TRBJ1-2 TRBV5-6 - TGTGCCAGCGCCGAGGCACTCTACTATGGCTACACCTTC CASAEALYYGYTF
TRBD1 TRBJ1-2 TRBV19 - TGTGCCAGTAGTATAAATACCCAGGGGGCGAGTGGCTACACCTTC CASSINTQGASGYTF